The clone carrying this T cell receptor beta chain was counted a single time. In the original workflow: Cell counts per sample came from amplifying reference gene primers. The repertoire was sequenced with immunoSEQ multiplex PCR; TCRdb's copy has only in-frame clones and lacks some. The DNA was the basis for D and trimming; V, J and clone size are from that table. The table records around 150,000 clones, roughly 93% of them present only once. This entry belongs to a study of blood T cell repertoires in COVID-19. Study overall: The United States, Italy and Spain supplied acute and convalescent COVID-19 samples. From T cells, B-cell-depleted T cells, or PBMCs came the material, which was cDNA or gDNA.

Sequences were obtained from peripheral blood. The sequence was obtained from a woman between 45 and 65 years old with acute or convalescent COVID-19.

For the CDR3, the DNA is TGTGCCAGCAGTGTCAGTGGCGGACAGAATCAGCCCCAGCATTTT. This encodes CASSVSGGQNQPQHF. The V call is TRBV2, the J call TRBJ1-5, with D tentatively TRBD1 (6 bases). The length of the CDR3 is 15 residues. V lost 4 bases, J lost 4 bases, and 14 bases lay in between. The germline V gene has CDR1 SNHLY and CDR2 FYNNEI. The whole variable domain, filled in from reference TRBV2 and TRBJ1-5, reads EPEVTQTPSHQVTQMGQEVILRCVPISNHLYFYWYRQILGQKVEFLVSFYNNEISEKSEIFDDQFSVERPDGSNFTLKIRSTKLEDSAMYFCASSVSGGQNQPQHFGDGTRLSIL.